The 32 T cell receptor beta chains below all came from one sample that was sequenced in a study of blood T cells in healthy people across ages. A sample-barcoded 5' primer and a J-beta primer mix were used in a second PCR of roughly 6 to 11 cycles. MiXCR was run by TCRdb on the 5' RACE reads, yielding one entry per CDR3 protein. The data contain about 680,000 distinct CDR3 sequences, approximately 50% of them singletons. Sequenced sample: blood. The source is an older woman in good health.

This clonotype was detected a few times. The J gene is TRBJ2-1, the V gene TRBV28, with D possibly matching TRBD1 (5 bases). Germline loops: CDR1 MDHEN, CDR2 SYDVKM. V was clipped by 6 bases and J by 5 bases, with 23 bases between them. The CDR3 spans 17 residues. The CDR3 DNA reads as TGTGCCAGCAGCCCTCCCCGGTCAGGGTGGAGTGACAATGAGCAGTTCTTC. Translated, it gives CASSPPRSGWSDNEQFF.

This rearrangement joins TRBV18 to TRBJ2-5; D might be TRBD1 (6 bases). CDR1 and CDR2 from the germline V gene are KGHSH and LQKENI. This CDR3 comprises 14 residues. V was trimmed by 2 bases and J by 2 bases, leaving 9 bases between them. The CDR3 loop is CASSPGTQQETQYF. CDR3 nucleotides: TGTGCCAGCTCACCAGGGACACAACAAGAGACCCAGTACTTC.

The CDR3 DNA reads as TGTGCCAGCAGCTTAACTGCGGGATGGCCCCCGTACTTC. It yields the protein CASSLTAGWPPYF. The gene calls are TRBV7-2 and TRBJ2-4; a possible D gene is TRBD2 (6 bases). CDR1 and CDR2 (germline): SGHTA, FQGNSA. V lost 2 bases to trimming and J lost 15 bases, with 17 bases between them. This CDR3 is 13 amino acids long.

This CDR3 is CSARGFGLAGGGSHEQFF. The CDR3 region has the DNA TGCAGTGCTAGGGGATTTGGCCTAGCGGGAGGTGGTTCCCATGAGCAGTTCTTC. The chain couples TRBV20-1 to TRBJ2-1, with TRBD2 matching over 11 bases. Germline CDR1 is DFQATT and CDR2 is SNEGSKA (reference sequence). This CDR3 comprises 18 residues. Trimming removed 3 bases from V and 8 bases from J; junction bases left unmatched: 18.

The chain is built from TRBV29-1 and TRBJ2-1, with 9 positions matching TRBD1. The CDR3 spans 15 residues. The germline V gene has CDR1 SQVTM and CDR2 ANQGSEA. J lost 5 bases, V lost 8 bases, and 13 bases had no gene match. CDR3 in DNA: TGCAGCCCCTCGGGGGGACAGGGAAAGAACAATGAGCAGTTCTTC. It specifies CSPSGGQGKNNEQFF.

The rearrangement joins TRBV6-2 or TRBV6-3 to TRBJ2-7, with a weak D call TRBD2 (6 bases). V lost 7 bases and J lost 3, with 16 bases in between. The CDR3 runs 14 residues. Germline loops: CDR1 MNHEY, CDR2 SVGEGT. CDR3 in amino acids: CASKPGLNGYEQYF. CDR3 nucleotide sequence: TGTGCCAGCAAGCCGGGACTCAACGGCTACGAGCAGTACTTC.

At least ten counts were recorded for this clonotype. The CDR3 reads CASQGDRNTEAFF. The CDR3 DNA reads as TGTGCCAGCCAGGGGGACCGGAACACTGAAGCTTTCTTT. This sequence joins TRBV7-3 and TRBJ1-1, with 7 bases matching TRBD1. The CDR3 consists of 13 residues. With 8 bases clipped from V and 1 base from J, the junction kept 4 bases outside the gene matches. Germline CDR1 and CDR2: SGHTA and FQGTGA.

V is TRBV20-1 and J is TRBJ2-7; D is perhaps TRBD1 (6 bases). V was pared by 0 bases and J by 5 bases, with 17 bases between. This CDR3 has 15 amino acids. The germline V gene has CDR1 DFQATT and CDR2 SNEGSKA (reference sequence). In nucleotides, the CDR3 is TGCAGTGCTAGAGATCGACAGGCCTCCCTGGACGAGCAGTACTTC. It encodes CSARDRQASLDEQYF.

The chain uses TRBV15 and TRBJ2-7; the D is unclear. Germline assignment: CDR1 LNHNV and CDR2 YYDKDF (reference sequence). The CDR3 is 13 amino acids. Trimming took 5 bases from V and 0 from J, leaving 8 bases between them. CDR3 in amino acids: CATSRGLSYEQYF. As DNA, the CDR3 is TGTGCCACCAGCCGAGGTCTCTCCTACGAGCAGTACTTC.

This clonotype has more than one count but fewer than ten. V usage is TRBV10-3 and J usage is TRBJ2-1; 8 nucleotides match TRBD2. Germline V gene sequence: CDR1 ENHRY, CDR2 SYGVKD. V shed 6 bases and J 8 bases; nucleotides not matched to a gene: 6. The CDR3 runs to 13 residues. The CDR3 reads CAISSGTRDEQFF. Here the CDR3 DNA reads TGTGCCATCAGCTCCGGGACTAGAGATGAGCAGTTCTTC.

The gene calls are TRBV6-2 or TRBV6-3 and TRBJ1-1, with 9 bases matching TRBD1. CDR3 length: 16 residues. The junction had 9 bases not matched to a gene; V was cut back by 6 bases and J by 1 base. The germline V gene has CDR1 MNHEY and CDR2 SVGEGT. The CDR3 nucleotides read TGTGCCAGCAGCTCCGGACAGGGGAGGGGGAACACTGAAGCTTTCTTT. It specifies CASSSGQGRGNTEAFF.

There are a few counts of this clonotype. V usage is TRBV3-1 and J usage is TRBJ1-6; tentatively, D is TRBD1 (5 bases). Germline lookup yields CDR1 LGHDT and CDR2 YNNKEL (reference sequence). The V and J ends lost 2 bases and 6 bases respectively, with 14 bases between them. The length of the CDR3 is 16 residues. The CDR3 sequence is CASSQPGTAANSPLHF. The CDR3 nucleotides read TGTGCCAGCAGCCAACCCGGGACGGCGGCTAATTCACCCCTCCACTTT.

CDR3 amino acids: CASSSRGPISYNEQFF. The CDR3 DNA is TGTGCCAGCAGTTCCCGGGGCCCCATCTCCTACAATGAGCAGTTCTTC. The rearrangement joins TRBV28 to TRBJ2-1; D might be TRBD1 or TRBD2, each matching 5 bases. V lost 4 bases and J 0 bases, leaving 13 bases between the germline ends. This CDR3 is 16 amino acids long. The germline CDR1 and CDR2 sequences are MDHEN and SYDVKM.

The rearrangement joins TRBV13 to TRBJ2-2; D might be TRBD1 (6 bases). V was shortened by 5 bases and J by 0 bases, with 13 bases between the two germline ends. Germline V gene sequence: CDR1 PRHDT, CDR2 FYEKMQ (reference sequence). The CDR3 is 16 amino acids. The CDR3 DNA is TGTGCCAGCAGCATCCTCAGGGGCTCGAACACCGGGGAGCTGTTTTTT. It specifies CASSILRGSNTGELFF.

The V gene is TRBV29-1, the J gene TRBJ2-7, with 12 bases matching TRBD1. V shed 5 bases, J shed 6 bases, and the junction held 5 bases outside the gene matches. In germline, CDR1 is SQVTM, CDR2 ANQGSEA. The CDR3 loop spans 13 amino acids. This CDR3 reads CSVTGTGGPEQYF. The DNA for the CDR3 is TGCAGCGTTACCGGGACAGGGGGCCCCGAGCAGTACTTC.

The rearrangement uses TRBV9 and TRBJ2-1, with TRBD2 matching 10 bases. After removal of 3 bases from V and 6 bases from J, the junction contained 3 bases not matched to a gene. Germline V gene lookup returns CDR1 SGDLS and CDR2 YYNGEE. The CDR3 runs 14 residues. The CDR3 spells CASSEAGGANEQFF. CDR3 nucleotide sequence: TGTGCCAGCAGCGAAGCGGGAGGGGCCAATGAGCAGTTCTTC.

The chain's CDR3 is CASRSGGARNIQYF. Here the CDR3 DNA reads TGTGCCAGCAGATCAGGAGGGGCAAGGAACATTCAGTACTTC. The chain recombines TRBV5-6 with TRBJ2-5, with D maybe TRBD2 (6 bases). The end of the DNA fits TRBJ2-4 better, so the J call may be wrong. This CDR3 region has 14 residues. CDR1 SGHDT and CDR2 YYEEEE come from the germline V gene.

As for this clonotype: One junction end does not reproduce the germline sequence, and a read error may be involved. This chain connects TRBV4-3 to TRBJ2-5, with 8 bases fitting TRBD1. The CDR3 extends over 14 amino acids. Germline V CDR1 and CDR2: LGHNA, YSLEER. Here the CDR3 DNA reads TGCGCCAGCAACCAAGATTCAGGGGGCGGAGAGCAGTACTTC. Its translation is CASNQDSGGGEQYF.

This chain uses TRBV28 with TRBJ2-3, with D perhaps given as TRBD1 or TRBD2 (5 bases each). CDR3 length: 16 residues. Germline-derived CDR1 and CDR2 are MDHEN and SYDVKM. Trimming cost V 5 bases and J 4 bases, with 19 bases left between them. The CDR3 DNA sequence: TGTGCCAGCAGTCCGATCGGGGCCCTCGTCCCAGATACGCAGTATTTT. Its protein is CASSPIGALVPDTQYF.

The chain uses TRBV4-3 and TRBJ2-7; 7 positions match TRBD1. After removal of 5 bases from V and 3 bases from J, the junction contained 7 bases not matched to a gene. CDR1 is LGHNA, CDR2 YSLEER, per germline. The CDR3 is 14 amino acids. In nucleotides, the CDR3 is TGCGCCAGCAGCATCCTGACAGGGTTCTACGAGCAGTACTTC. The encoded protein is CASSILTGFYEQYF.

A remark on this clonotype: An end of the junction differs from the germline gene, which may be a read error. The J gene is TRBJ1-2, the V gene TRBV7-9; the match to TRBD1 covers 9 bases. The CDR3 is made up of 14 amino acids. Germline CDR1 is SEHNR and CDR2 is FQNEAQ (reference sequence). In DNA form, the CDR3 reads TGTGCCAGCTGCTTCACAGGGGGCGACGGTGGCTACACCTTC. Translation gives CASCFTGGDGGYTF.

There are a few counts of this clonotype. V and J are TRBV7-7 and TRBJ2-5; 8 bases agree with TRBD2. The V gene's germline CDR1 is SSHAT and CDR2 FNYEAQ (reference sequence). J was trimmed by 4 bases and V by 4 bases; bases with no gene match: 8. This CDR3 region has 15 residues. The DNA for the CDR3 is TGTGCCAGCAGCTCCCCGGCGGGAGGAACAGAGACCCAGTACTTC. Its translation is CASSSPAGGTETQYF.

This chain joins TRBV28 and TRBJ1-2, with D hard to call. Germline-derived CDR1 and CDR2 are MDHEN and SYDVKM. This CDR3 region has 13 residues. Trimming cost V 6 bases and J 3 bases, with 11 bases left between them. In DNA form, the CDR3 reads TGTGCCAGCAGAAAAGGACGGTACTATGGCTACACCTTC. Its protein is CASRKGRYYGYTF.

The genes are TRBV5-1 and TRBJ2-6; 7 bases match TRBD1. CDR1 is SGHRS, CDR2 YFSETQ, per germline. V trimming: 0 bases; J trimming: 0 bases; junction bases outside the gene matches: 12. CDR3 length: 20 residues. Here the CDR3 reads CASSLAQVRTGNSGANVLTF. The CDR3 nucleotides are TGCGCCAGCAGCTTGGCCCAGGTGAGGACAGGTAACTCTGGGGCCAACGTCCTGACTTTC.

The rearrangement joins TRBV20-1 to TRBJ2-7, with 11 bases lining up with TRBD2. TRBJ2-5 matches the DNA end more closely, so the J call is doubtful. Germline V gene sequence: CDR1 DFQATT, CDR2 SNEGSKA (reference sequence). This CDR3 has 18 amino acids. DNA for the CDR3: TGCAGTGCTAGAGATTCGAGAGTGGCTAGCGGGAGGTGGAAGACCCAGTACTTC. Translation: CSARDSRVASGRWKTQYF.

The CDR3 sequence is CAIGTFLASGANVLTF. In nucleotides, the CDR3 is TGTGCCATCGGGACTTTTCTTGCTTCTGGGGCCAACGTCCTGACTTTC. The chain uses TRBV27 and TRBJ2-6, with TRBD2 as a possible D gene (6 bases). V lost 10 bases, J lost 1 base, and 17 bases lay in between. The V gene's germline CDR1 is MNHEY and CDR2 SMNVEV (reference sequence). The CDR3 is 16 amino acids.

In its sample, this clonotype was seen a few times. The chain combines TRBV11-3 with TRBJ2-1, with 9 bases that match TRBD1. Germline trimming cut 5 bases from V and 7 bases from J; bases unmatched to any gene: 6. Germline CDR1 and CDR2: SGHNT and YENEEA. CDR3 length: 14 amino acids. The CDR3 is CASSRDRARNEQFF. As DNA, the CDR3 is TGTGCCAGCAGCCGGGACAGGGCAAGGAATGAGCAGTTCTTC.

The rearrangement links TRBV3-1 to TRBJ1-6; D unclear. In germline, CDR1 is LGHDT, CDR2 YNNKEL (reference sequence). Deletions cut 7 bases from V and 10 bases from J, with 17 bases between. CDR3 length: 14 residues. The CDR3 sequence is CASTNAMSGSPLHF. DNA for the CDR3: TGTGCCAGCACAAACGCTATGTCGGGATCACCCCTCCACTTT.

The J gene is TRBJ2-2, the V gene TRBV4-3, with 11 bases aligning to TRBD2. The V gene's germline CDR1 is LGHNA and CDR2 YSLEER. This CDR3 is built from 18 residues. Trimming cost V 0 bases and J 6 bases; bases outside gene matches: 9. CDR3 sequence reads: CASSQDVLAGAFAGELFF. In DNA, the CDR3 is TGCGCCAGCAGCCAAGATGTACTAGCGGGAGCGTTCGCCGGGGAGCTGTTTTTT.

This clonotype was observed a handful of times. The V gene is TRBV6-6, the J gene TRBJ2-7, with D perhaps TRBD1 (5 bases). CDR1 MNHNY and CDR2 SVGAGI come from the germline V gene (reference sequence). V was pared by 10 bases and J by 4 bases, with 20 bases between. This CDR3 is 14 amino acids long. The CDR3 DNA sequence: TGTGCCACCACCCCCAGGGATCGACGATACGAGCAGTACTTC. It is translated as CATTPRDRRYEQYF.

This clonotype came up a few times. The chain links TRBV7-2 to TRBJ2-3; weak D call: TRBD2 (5 bases). The germline CDR1 and CDR2 sequences are SGHTA and FQGNSA. V was trimmed by 0 bases and J by 3 bases, leaving 10 bases between them. The CDR3 is 15 residues long. In DNA form, the CDR3 reads TGTGCCAGCAGCTTAGCGGGAGTTGGTACAGATACGCAGTATTTT. This encodes CASSLAGVGTDTQYF.

V gene TRBV18 combines with J gene TRBJ2-1; D gene ambiguous. Deletions cut 5 bases from V and 4 bases from J, with 15 bases between. The CDR3 runs to 15 residues. CDR1 KGHSH and CDR2 LQKENI come from the germline V gene. The CDR3 sequence is CASSVGPPDYNEQFF. In DNA, the CDR3 is TGTGCCAGCTCAGTGGGTCCTCCCGATTACAATGAGCAGTTCTTC.